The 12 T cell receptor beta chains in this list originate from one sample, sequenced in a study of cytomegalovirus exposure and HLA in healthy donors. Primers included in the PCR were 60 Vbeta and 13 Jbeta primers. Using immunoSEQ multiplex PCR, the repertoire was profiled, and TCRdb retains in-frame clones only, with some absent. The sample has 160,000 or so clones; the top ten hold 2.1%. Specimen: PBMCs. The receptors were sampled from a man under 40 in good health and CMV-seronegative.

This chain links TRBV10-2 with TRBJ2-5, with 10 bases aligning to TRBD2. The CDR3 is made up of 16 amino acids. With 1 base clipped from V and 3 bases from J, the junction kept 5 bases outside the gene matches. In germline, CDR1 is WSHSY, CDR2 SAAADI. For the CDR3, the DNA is TGCGCCAGCAGTGAGTTTCTAGCGGGAGCCGAAGAGACCCAGTACTTC. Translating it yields CASSEFLAGAEETQYF.

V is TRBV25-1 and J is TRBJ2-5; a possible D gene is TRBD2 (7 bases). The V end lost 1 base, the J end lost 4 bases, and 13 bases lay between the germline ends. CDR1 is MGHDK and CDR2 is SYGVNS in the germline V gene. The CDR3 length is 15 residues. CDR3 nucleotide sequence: TGTGCCAGCAGTGAATGGGTGGGGGGGCGAGAGACCCAGTACTTC. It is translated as CASSEWVGGRETQYF.

CDR3 sequence: CASSYLGTGPYNEQFF. The CDR3 nucleotides are TGTGCCAGCAGTTACTTGGGGACTGGACCTTACAATGAGCAGTTCTTC. The chain links TRBV6-6 to TRBJ2-1, with D maybe TRBD2 (6 bases). The germline V gene has CDR1 MNHNY and CDR2 SVGAGI (reference sequence). V lost 1 base and J 4 bases, leaving 14 bases between the germline ends. This CDR3 has 16 amino acids.

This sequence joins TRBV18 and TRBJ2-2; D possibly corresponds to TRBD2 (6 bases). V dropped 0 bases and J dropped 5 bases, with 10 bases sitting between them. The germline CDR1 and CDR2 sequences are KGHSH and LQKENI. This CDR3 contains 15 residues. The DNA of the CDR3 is TGTGCCAGCTCACCACCGCGGGGCGGAACCGGGGAGCTGTTTTTT. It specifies CASSPPRGGTGELFF.

The CDR3 sequence is CASSSATGFTHYEQYF. DNA of the CDR3: TGCGCCAGCAGCTCGGCGACGGGGTTCACCCATTACGAGCAGTACTTC. The chain carries TRBV5-1 and TRBJ2-7; tentative D call: TRBD2 (5 bases). This CDR3 is built from 16 residues. Germline CDR1 and CDR2: SGHRS and YFSETQ. Trimming cost V 3 bases and J 4 bases, with 20 bases left between them.

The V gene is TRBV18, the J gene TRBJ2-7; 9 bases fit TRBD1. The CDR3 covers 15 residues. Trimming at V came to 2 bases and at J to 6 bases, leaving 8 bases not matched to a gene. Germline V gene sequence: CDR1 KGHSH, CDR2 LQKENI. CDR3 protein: CASSPSGTGHSEQYF. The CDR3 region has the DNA TGTGCCAGCTCACCATCCGGGACAGGGCATAGCGAGCAGTACTTC.

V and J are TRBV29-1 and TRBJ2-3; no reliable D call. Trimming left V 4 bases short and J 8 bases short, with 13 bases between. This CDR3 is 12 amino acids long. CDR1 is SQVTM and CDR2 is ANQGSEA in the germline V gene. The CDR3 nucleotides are TGCAGCGTTGGTGGCAGACAAACTACGCAGTATTTT. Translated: CSVGGRQTTQYF.

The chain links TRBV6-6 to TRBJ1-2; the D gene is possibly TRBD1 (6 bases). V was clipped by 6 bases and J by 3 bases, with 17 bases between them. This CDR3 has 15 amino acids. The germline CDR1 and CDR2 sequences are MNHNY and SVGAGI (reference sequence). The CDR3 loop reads CASRPQGLVYYGYTF. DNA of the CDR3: TGTGCCAGCAGGCCCCAGGGGCTGGTGTACTATGGCTACACCTTC.

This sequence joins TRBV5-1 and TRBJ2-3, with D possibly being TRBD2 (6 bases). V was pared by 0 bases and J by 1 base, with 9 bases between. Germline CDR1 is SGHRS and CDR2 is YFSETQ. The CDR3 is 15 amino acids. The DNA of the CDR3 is TGCGCCAGCAGCTTGGAGGCTAGCGGCACAGATACGCAGTATTTT. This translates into CASSLEASGTDTQYF.

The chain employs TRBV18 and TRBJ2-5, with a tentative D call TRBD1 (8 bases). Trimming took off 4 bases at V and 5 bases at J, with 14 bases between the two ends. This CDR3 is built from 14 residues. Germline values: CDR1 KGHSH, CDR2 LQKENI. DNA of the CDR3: TGTGCCAGCTCACGAAACAGGGGGGGCGAGACCCAGTACTTC. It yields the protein CASSRNRGGETQYF.

CDR3 DNA sequence: TGTGCCAGCTCACCATGGGACGGGGAGGGCGAGCAGTACTTC. Protein sequence: CASSPWDGEGEQYF. The rearrangement uses TRBV18 and TRBJ2-7; 7 bases match TRBD2. This CDR3 is 14 amino acids long. Germline assignment: CDR1 KGHSH and CDR2 LQKENI. The V segment lost 2 bases and the J segment 6 bases; nucleotides outside the gene matches: 7. Filled out from reference TRBV18 and TRBJ2-7, the complete variable domain reads NAGVMQNPRHLVRRRGQEARLRCSPMKGHSHVYWYRQLPEEGLKFMVYLQKENIIDESGMPKERFSAEFPKEGPSILRIQQVVRGDSAAYFCASSPWDGEGEQYFGPGTRLTVT.

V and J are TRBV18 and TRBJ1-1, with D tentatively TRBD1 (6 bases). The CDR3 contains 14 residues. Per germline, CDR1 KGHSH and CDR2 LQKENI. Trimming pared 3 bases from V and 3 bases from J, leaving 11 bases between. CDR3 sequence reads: CASSPRRQDTEAFF. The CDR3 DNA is TGTGCCAGCTCACCCAGAAGACAGGACACTGAAGCTTTCTTT.